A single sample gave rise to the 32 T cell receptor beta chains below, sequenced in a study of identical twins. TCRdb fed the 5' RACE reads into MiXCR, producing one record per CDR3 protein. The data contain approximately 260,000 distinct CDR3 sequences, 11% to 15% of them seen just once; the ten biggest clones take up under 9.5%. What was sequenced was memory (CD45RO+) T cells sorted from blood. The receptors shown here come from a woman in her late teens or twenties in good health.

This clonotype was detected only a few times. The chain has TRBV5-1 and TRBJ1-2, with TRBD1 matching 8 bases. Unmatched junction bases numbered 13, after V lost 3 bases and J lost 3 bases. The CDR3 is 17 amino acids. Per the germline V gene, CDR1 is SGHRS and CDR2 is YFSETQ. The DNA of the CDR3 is TGCGCCAGCAGCTATACGATGGCGGACAGGGTGGACTATGGCTACACCTTC. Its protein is CASSYTMADRVDYGYTF.

The CDR3 nucleotides are TGTGCCAGCACCCCCCGGGGGGCGGGCTACGAGCAGTACTTC. It codes for CASTPRGAGYEQYF. The rearrangement uses TRBV12-3 or TRBV12-4 and TRBJ2-7, with a weak D call TRBD2 (7 bases). This CDR3 has 14 residues. Trimming took off 7 bases at V and 3 bases at J, with 16 bases between the two ends.

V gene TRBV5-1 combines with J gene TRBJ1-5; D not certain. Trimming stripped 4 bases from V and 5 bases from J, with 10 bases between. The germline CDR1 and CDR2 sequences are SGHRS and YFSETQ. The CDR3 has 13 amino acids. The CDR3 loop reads CASSDGLDQPQHF. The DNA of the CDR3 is TGCGCCAGCAGCGACGGGCTTGATCAGCCCCAGCATTTT. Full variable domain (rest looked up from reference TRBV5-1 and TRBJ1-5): KAGVTQTPRYLIKTRGQQVTLSCSPISGHRSVSWYQQTPGQGLQFLFEYFSETQRNKGNFPGRFSGRQFSNSRSEMNVSTLELGDSALYLCASSDGLDQPQHFGDGTRLSIL.

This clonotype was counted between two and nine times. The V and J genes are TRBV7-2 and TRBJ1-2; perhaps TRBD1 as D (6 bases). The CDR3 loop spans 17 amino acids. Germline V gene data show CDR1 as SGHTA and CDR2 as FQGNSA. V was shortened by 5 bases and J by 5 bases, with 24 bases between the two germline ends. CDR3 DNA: TGTGCCAGCAGCCTTCCGGGGGCCTATGTGACAACGTATGGCTACACCTTC. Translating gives CASSLPGAYVTTYGYTF. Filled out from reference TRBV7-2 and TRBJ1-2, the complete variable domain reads GAGVSQSPSNKVTEKGKDVELRCDPISGHTALYWYRQSLGQGLEFLIYFQGNSAPDKSGLPSDRFSAERTGGSVSTLTIQRTQQEDSAVYLCASSLPGAYVTTYGYTFGSGTRLTVV.

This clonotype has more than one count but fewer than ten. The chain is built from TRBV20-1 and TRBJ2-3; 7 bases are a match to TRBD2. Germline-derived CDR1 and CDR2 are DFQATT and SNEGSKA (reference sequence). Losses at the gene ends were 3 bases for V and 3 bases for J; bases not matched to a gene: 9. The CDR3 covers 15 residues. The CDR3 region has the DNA TGCAGTGCTAGCTACACGCGGGAGTATACAGATACGCAGTATTTT. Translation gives CSASYTREYTDTQYF.

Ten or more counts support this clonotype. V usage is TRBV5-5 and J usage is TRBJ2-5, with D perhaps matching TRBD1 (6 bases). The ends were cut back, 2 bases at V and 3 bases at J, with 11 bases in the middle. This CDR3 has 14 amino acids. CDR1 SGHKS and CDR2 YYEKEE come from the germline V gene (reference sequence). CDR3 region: CASSFGGPKETQYF. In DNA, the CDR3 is TGTGCCAGCAGCTTTGGGGGCCCCAAAGAGACCCAGTACTTC.

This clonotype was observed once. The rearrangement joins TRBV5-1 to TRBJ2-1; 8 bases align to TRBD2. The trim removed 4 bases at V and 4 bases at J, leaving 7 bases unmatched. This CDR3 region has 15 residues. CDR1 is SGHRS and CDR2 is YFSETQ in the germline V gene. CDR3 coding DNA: TGCGCCAGCAGCACCGGGGGGGCCGAATACAATGAGCAGTTCTTC. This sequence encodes CASSTGGAEYNEQFF.

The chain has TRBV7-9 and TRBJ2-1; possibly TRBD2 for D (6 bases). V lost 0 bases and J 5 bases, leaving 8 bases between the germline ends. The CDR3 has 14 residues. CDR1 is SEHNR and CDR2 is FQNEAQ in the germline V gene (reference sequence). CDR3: CASSLAEGNNEQFF. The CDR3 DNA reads TGTGCCAGCAGCTTAGCGGAGGGGAACAATGAGCAGTTCTTC.

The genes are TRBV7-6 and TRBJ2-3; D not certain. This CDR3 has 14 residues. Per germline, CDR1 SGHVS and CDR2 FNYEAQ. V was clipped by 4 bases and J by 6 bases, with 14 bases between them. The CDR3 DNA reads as TGTGCCAGCAGCTCCACGGGCCCCCTGGATACGCAGTATTTT. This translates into CASSSTGPLDTQYF.

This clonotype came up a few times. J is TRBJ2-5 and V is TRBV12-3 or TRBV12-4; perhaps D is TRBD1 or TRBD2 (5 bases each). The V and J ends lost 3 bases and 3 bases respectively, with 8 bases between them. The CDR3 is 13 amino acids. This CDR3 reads CASSFRDEETQYF. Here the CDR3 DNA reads TGTGCCAGCAGTTTTCGGGACGAAGAGACCCAGTACTTC.

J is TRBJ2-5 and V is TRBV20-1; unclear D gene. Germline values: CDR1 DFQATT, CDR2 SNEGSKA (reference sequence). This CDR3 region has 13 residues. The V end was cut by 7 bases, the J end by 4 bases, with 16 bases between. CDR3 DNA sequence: TGCAGTGTAGAGAACCCCGACCTAGAGACCCAGTACTTC. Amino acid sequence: CSVENPDLETQYF.

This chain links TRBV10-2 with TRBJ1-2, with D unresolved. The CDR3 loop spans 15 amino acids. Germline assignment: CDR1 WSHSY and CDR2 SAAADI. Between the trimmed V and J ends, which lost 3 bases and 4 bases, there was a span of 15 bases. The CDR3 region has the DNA TGCGCCAGCAGTGAATCCTTACCACACCGCTATGGCTACACCTTC. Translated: CASSESLPHRYGYTF.

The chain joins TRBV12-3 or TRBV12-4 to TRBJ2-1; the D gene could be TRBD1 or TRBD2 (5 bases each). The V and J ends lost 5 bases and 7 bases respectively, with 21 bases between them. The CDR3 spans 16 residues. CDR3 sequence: CASSPAGAKKANEQFF. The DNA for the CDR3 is TGTGCCAGCAGTCCCGCCGGGGCAAAAAAAGCGAATGAGCAGTTCTTC.

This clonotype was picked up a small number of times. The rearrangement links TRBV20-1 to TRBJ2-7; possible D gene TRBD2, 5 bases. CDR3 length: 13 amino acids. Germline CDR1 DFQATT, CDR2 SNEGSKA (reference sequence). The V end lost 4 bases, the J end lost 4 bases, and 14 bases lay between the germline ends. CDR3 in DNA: TGCAGTGCTATTAAGGGTGCGGGTTACGAGCAGTACTTC. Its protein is CSAIKGAGYEQYF.

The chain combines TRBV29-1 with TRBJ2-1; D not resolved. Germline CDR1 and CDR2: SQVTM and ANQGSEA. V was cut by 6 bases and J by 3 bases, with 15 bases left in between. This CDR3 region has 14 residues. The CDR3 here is CSVEPRDLYNEQFF. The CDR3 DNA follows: TGCAGCGTCGAACCTAGGGATCTCTACAATGAGCAGTTCTTC.

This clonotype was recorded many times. The CDR3 DNA sequence: TGCAGTACGGATGCCGGGGACAGTTCCGCTAGCACAGATACGCAGTATTTT. It translates to CSTDAGDSSASTDTQYF. The rearrangement links TRBV20-1 to TRBJ2-3; 7 bases match TRBD1. The V and J ends lost 8 bases and 0 bases, in that order; junction bases with no gene match: 17. There are 17 residues in the CDR3. Germline V gives CDR1 DFQATT, CDR2 SNEGSKA (reference sequence).

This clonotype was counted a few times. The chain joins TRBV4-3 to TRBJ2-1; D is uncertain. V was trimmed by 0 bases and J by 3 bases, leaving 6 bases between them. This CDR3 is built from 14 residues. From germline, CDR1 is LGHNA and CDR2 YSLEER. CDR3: CASSQEPFYNEQFF. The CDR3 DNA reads TGCGCCAGCAGCCAAGAACCTTTCTACAATGAGCAGTTCTTC.

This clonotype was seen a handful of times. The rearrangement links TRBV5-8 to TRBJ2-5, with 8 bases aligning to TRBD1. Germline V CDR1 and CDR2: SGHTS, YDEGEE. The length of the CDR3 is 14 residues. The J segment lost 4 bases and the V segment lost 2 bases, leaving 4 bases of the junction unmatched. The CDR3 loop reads CASSLPDRGETQYF. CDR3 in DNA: TGTGCCAGCAGCTTACCCGACAGGGGAGAGACCCAGTACTTC.

The DNA for the CDR3 is TGCGCCAGCAGTGATCTGCCAGGGGTTGGAACCATATATTTT. Its protein is CASSDLPGVGTIYF. The V and J genes are TRBV10-2 and TRBJ1-3, with D maybe TRBD1 (6 bases). In germline, CDR1 is WSHSY, CDR2 SAAADI. The CDR3 spans 14 residues. V gave up 3 bases and J gave up 10 bases, with 16 bases separating them.

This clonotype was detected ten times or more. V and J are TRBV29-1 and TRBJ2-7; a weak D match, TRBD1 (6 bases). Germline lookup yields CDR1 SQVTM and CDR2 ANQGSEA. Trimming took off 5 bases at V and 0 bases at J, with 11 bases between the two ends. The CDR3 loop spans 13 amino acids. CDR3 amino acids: CSVLQTGSYEQYF. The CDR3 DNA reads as TGCAGCGTTTTACAGACAGGCTCCTACGAGCAGTACTTC.

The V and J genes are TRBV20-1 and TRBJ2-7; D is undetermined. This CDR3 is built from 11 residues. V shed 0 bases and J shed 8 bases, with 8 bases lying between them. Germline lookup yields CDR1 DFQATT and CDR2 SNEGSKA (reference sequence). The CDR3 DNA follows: TGCAGTGCTAGAGACAGGACCCAGCAGTACTTC. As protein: CSARDRTQQYF.

CDR3 residues: CASSSQGAPNEKLFF. The CDR3 DNA reads TGCGCCAGCAGCTCCCAGGGGGCCCCTAATGAAAAACTGTTTTTT. The J gene is TRBJ1-4, the V gene TRBV5-1, with 8 bases that match TRBD1. Germline CDR1 SGHRS, CDR2 YFSETQ. After removal of 3 bases from V and 3 bases from J, the junction contained 4 bases not matched to a gene. The CDR3 has 15 residues.

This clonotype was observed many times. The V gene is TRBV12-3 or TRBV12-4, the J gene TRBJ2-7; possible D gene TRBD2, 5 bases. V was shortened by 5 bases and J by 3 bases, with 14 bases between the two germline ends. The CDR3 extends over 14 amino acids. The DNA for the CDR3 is TGTGCCAGCAGTAGGGTCGGAGGAGGCTACGAGCAGTACTTC. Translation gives CASSRVGGGYEQYF.

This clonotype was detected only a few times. The CDR3 region is CSASETSGGGETQYF. For the CDR3, the DNA is TGCAGTGCTAGCGAGACTAGCGGGGGAGGGGAGACCCAGTACTTC. The rearrangement links TRBV20-1 to TRBJ2-5, with 12 bases lining up with TRBD2. CDR1 is DFQATT, CDR2 SNEGSKA, per germline (reference sequence). CDR3 length: 15 amino acids. J lost 5 bases, V lost 3 bases, and 7 bases had no gene match.

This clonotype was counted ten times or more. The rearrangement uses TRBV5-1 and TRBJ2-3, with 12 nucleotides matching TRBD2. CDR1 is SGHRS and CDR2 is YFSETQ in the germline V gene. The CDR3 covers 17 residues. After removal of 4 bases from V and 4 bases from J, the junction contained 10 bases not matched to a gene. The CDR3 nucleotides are TGCGCCAGCAGCCACCTCCTAGCGGGAGGGACCTCAGATACGCAGTATTTT. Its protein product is CASSHLLAGGTSDTQYF.

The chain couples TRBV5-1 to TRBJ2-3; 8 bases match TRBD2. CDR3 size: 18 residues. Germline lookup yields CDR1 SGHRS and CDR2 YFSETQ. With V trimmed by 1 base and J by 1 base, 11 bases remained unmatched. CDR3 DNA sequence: TGCGCCAGCAGCTTGACTCCGGGAGCGGGAGTCGGCACAGATACGCAGTATTTT. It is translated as CASSLTPGAGVGTDTQYF.

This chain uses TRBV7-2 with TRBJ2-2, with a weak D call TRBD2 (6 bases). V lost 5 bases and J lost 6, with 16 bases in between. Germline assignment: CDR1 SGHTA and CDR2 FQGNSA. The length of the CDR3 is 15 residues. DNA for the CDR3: TGTGCCAGCAGCCCAGTCGGTGGGAGGTCCGGGGAGCTGTTTTTT. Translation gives CASSPVGGRSGELFF.

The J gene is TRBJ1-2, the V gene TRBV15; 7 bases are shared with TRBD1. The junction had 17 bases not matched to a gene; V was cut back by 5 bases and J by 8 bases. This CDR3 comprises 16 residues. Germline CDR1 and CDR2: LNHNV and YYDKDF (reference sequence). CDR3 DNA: TGTGCCACCAGCCGTAGGGCCGGGACAGAAAATCGGGGCTACACCTTC. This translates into CATSRRAGTENRGYTF.

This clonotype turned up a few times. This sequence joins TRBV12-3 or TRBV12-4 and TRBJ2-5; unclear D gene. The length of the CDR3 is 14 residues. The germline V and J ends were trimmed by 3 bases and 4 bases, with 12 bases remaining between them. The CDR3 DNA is TGTGCCAGCAGTTTCACGGAATTCGGAGAGACCCAGTACTTC. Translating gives CASSFTEFGETQYF.

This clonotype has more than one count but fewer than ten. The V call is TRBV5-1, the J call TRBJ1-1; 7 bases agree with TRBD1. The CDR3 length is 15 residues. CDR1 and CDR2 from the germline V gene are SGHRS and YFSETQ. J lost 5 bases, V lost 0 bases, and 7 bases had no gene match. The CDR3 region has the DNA TGCGCCAGCAGCTTGGCCACAGGGGCCCGGACTGAAGCTTTCTTT. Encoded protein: CASSLATGARTEAFF.

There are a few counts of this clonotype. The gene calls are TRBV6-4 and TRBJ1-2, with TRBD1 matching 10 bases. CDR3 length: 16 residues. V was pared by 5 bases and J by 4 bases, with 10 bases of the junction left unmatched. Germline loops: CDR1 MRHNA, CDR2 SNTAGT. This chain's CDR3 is CASSTQGQGPPYGYTF. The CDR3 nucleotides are TGTGCCAGCAGTACACAGGGACAGGGGCCGCCCTATGGCTACACCTTC.

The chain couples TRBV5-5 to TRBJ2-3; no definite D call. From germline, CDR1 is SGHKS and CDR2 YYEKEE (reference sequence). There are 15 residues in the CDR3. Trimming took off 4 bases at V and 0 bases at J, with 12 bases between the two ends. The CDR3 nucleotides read TGTGCCAGCAGCCGATCGCCCGCTAGCACAGATACGCAGTATTTT. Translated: CASSRSPASTDTQYF. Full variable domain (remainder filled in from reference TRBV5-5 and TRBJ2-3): DAGVTQSPTHLIKTRGQQVTLRCSPISGHKSVSWYQQVLGQGPQFIFQYYEKEERGRGNFPDRFSARQFPNYSSELNVNALLLGDSALYLCASSRSPASTDTQYFGPGTRLTVL.